This record covers a single T cell receptor beta chain. The sample belongs to a study of blood T cell repertoires in COVID-19. The germline V gene has CDR1 WSHSY and CDR2 SAAADI. V lost 5 bases and J lost 3, with 10 bases in between. The CDR3 runs to 13 residues. The method was immunoSEQ multiplex PCR; TCRdb's version includes in-frame clones alone and lacks a portion of them. The data contain approximately 220,000 clones, roughly 84% of them singletons. Material for sequencing was peripheral blood. This sequence was found in a man aged 35 to 55 with acute or convalescent COVID-19. The chain employs TRBV10-2 and TRBJ1-1, with D hard to call. The chain's CDR3 is CASSTRSDTEAFF. The DNA for the CDR3 is TGCGCCAGCAGTACGAGGAGTGACACTGAAGCTTTCTTT.